This TCR beta chain was documented in a study of PD-1 blockade in classical Hodgkin lymphoma. Study-level points and caveats: CD8+ TCR diversity did not rise significantly by C4D1, unlike CD4+.

A word on this clone: Its specificity is unknown.

Profiling relied on immunoSEQ multiplex PCR, and the TCRdb table lists in-frame clones only, not all of them. The sample shows roughly 7,500 clones, around 64% of them seen only once. The CDR3 loop spans 16 amino acids. V was cut by 0 bases and J by 1 base, with 10 bases left in between. Germline loops: CDR1 MNHEY, CDR2 SVGAGI. The sample's time point: cycle 4 day 1 (C4D1), after more than five weeks of nivolumab. Relapses following autologous stem cell transplantation were seen in all patients, with brentuximab vedotin exposure varying. CD8+ T cells were isolated from thawed PBMCs by magnetic negative selection.

The sequence was obtained from a human donor with classical Hodgkin lymphoma. The sequencing here drew on CD8+ T cells from blood, taken before the fourth cycle of nivolumab. The rearrangement joins TRBV6-5 to TRBJ1-3; D gene uncertain. CDR3 nucleotide sequence: TGTGCCAGCAGTTACTCGACATCCGGATCTGGAAACACCATATATTTT. Its translation is CASSYSTSGSGNTIYF.